The 10 T cell receptor beta chains below come from one sample, sequenced in a study of cytomegalovirus exposure and HLA in healthy donors. The primer mix had 60 Vbeta and 13 Jbeta primers. Some clones are missing from TCRdb's copy, which holds only in-frame ones; the method was immunoSEQ multiplex PCR. This table holds over 75,000 clones, around four fifths found once. What was sequenced was PBMCs. Source of these receptors: a woman aged 18-30 years in good health and CMV-seropositive.

The chain uses TRBV5-8 and TRBJ2-3; the D gene is possibly TRBD2 (7 bases). Trimming shortened V by 1 base and J by 6 bases, and 9 bases separated the two germline ends. Germline assignment: CDR1 SGHTS and CDR2 YDEGEE. This CDR3 has 13 residues. Here the CDR3 reads CASSLRGGDTQYF. The CDR3 nucleotides read TGTGCCAGCAGCTTGAGGGGGGGTGATACGCAGTATTTT.

The CDR3 protein is CASSLKHRRTDTQYF. The CDR3 nucleotides are TGTGCCAGCAGCCTGAAACACCGAAGAACAGATACGCAGTATTTT. The gene calls are TRBV5-6 and TRBJ2-3; unclear D gene. Germline CDR1 reads SGHDT; CDR2 reads YYEEEE. Trimming removed 4 bases from V and 3 bases from J, with 15 bases in between. The CDR3 extends over 15 amino acids. Full variable domain (missing parts from reference TRBV5-6 and TRBJ2-3): DAGVTQSPTHLIKTRGQQVTLRCSPKSGHDTVSWYQQALGQGPQFIFQYYEEEERQRGNFPDRFSGHQFPNYSSELNVNALLLGDSALYLCASSLKHRRTDTQYFGPGTRLTVL.

The chain recombines TRBV5-1 with TRBJ2-3, with D possibly TRBD1 on 6 matching bases. Germline V gene lookup returns CDR1 SGHRS and CDR2 YFSETQ. The CDR3 is 16 amino acids. V was clipped by 0 bases and J by 1 base, with 12 bases between them. The CDR3 loop reads CASSLGTGLGTDTQYF. DNA for the CDR3: TGCGCCAGCAGCTTGGGAACAGGGTTGGGCACAGATACGCAGTATTTT.

This clone has a handful of counts. This chain links TRBV4-1 with TRBJ2-3, with D maybe TRBD2 (5 bases). The CDR3 runs to 18 residues. Germline assignment: CDR1 MGHRA and CDR2 YSYEKL. V was pared by 0 bases and J by 5 bases, with 21 bases between. CDR3 nucleotide sequence: TGCGCCAGCAGCCAAGAGCCCATGGGAGTGTGGAGTATAGATACGCAGTATTTT. Its protein is CASSQEPMGVWSIDTQYF.

The V gene is TRBV7-3, the J gene TRBJ1-5; the D gene is possibly TRBD1 (6 bases). The CDR3 contains 13 residues. Deletions cut 5 bases from V and 4 bases from J, with 9 bases between. In germline, CDR1 is SGHTA, CDR2 FQGTGA. CDR3 bases: TGTGCCAGCAGCCAGGGACATAATCAGCCCCAGCATTTT. Its translation: CASSQGHNQPQHF.

This sequence joins TRBV19 and TRBJ1-1, with 9 bases lining up with TRBD1. Germline CDR1 and CDR2: LNHDA and SQIVND (reference sequence). V dropped 7 bases and J dropped 0; count of bases not matched to a gene: 9. This CDR3 contains 16 residues. The DNA of the CDR3 is TGTGCCAGTATAGGGACAGGGAGCAAGATGAACACTGAAGCTTTCTTT. Translated: CASIGTGSKMNTEAFF.

The chain's CDR3 is CASKGGRIMNTEAFF. As DNA, the CDR3 is TGTGCCAGCAAAGGGGGTAGGATCATGAACACTGAAGCTTTCTTT. The chain links TRBV6-1 to TRBJ1-1; TRBD1 is a possible D gene (6 bases). Per the germline V gene, CDR1 is MNHNS and CDR2 is SASEGT. The CDR3 is made up of 15 amino acids. Trimming took off 7 bases at V and 0 bases at J, with 15 bases between the two ends.

V gene TRBV21-1 combines with J gene TRBJ2-4; no DNA check was done on the table's D call, TRBD1. TRBV21-1 is designated a pseudogene. CDR3 size: 16 residues. The CDR3 sequence: CASSNRPGNLENIQYF. Here the CDR3 DNA reads TGTGCCAGCAGCAATCGGCCAGGGAATTTGGAAAACATTCAGTACTTC.

On this clone itself: Other DNA sequences in this specimen translate into the identical CDR3. V usage is TRBV7-9 and J usage is TRBJ1-1; 9 nucleotides align to TRBD1. Germline CDR1 SEHNR, CDR2 FQNEAQ (reference sequence). The CDR3 runs to 14 residues. The ends lost 5 bases at V and 1 base at J; junction bases unmatched: 2. The CDR3 nucleotides are TGTGCCAGCAGCCTGGGACAGGGGAACACTGAAGCTTTCTTT. Translating gives CASSLGQGNTEAFF.

The chain uses TRBV7-9 and TRBJ2-3; tentatively, D is TRBD2 (6 bases). This CDR3 spans 14 amino acids. Trimming stripped 5 bases from V and 2 bases from J, with 11 bases between. CDR1 and CDR2 (germline): SEHNR, FQNEAQ (reference sequence). The CDR3: CASSPSGPTDTQYF. The CDR3 DNA sequence: TGTGCCAGCAGCCCCAGCGGGCCCACAGATACGCAGTATTTT.